Ten or more counts support the clone carrying this T cell receptor (beta chain). Antigen specificity is unknown. The data originate from a study of metastatic and nonmetastatic thyroid tumors. General study points: As reported, TCR beta diversity in blood and tumor was significantly higher in malignant thyroid tumors than in benign nodules.

The V and J ends lost 3 bases and 3 bases, in that order; junction bases with no gene match: 3. This CDR3 is built from 15 residues. Germline values: CDR1 MRHNA, CDR2 SNTAGT. TCRdb called clones again from the PCR reads with MiXCR. Seen here are 72,000 or so clones, about 17% observed once, and the top ten hold roughly 13%. All patients were treatment-naive before thyroid surgery. Sequenced material: blood. The rearrangement joins TRBV6-4 to TRBJ2-2, with 8 bases aligning to TRBD2. The TCR comes from a female donor with papillary thyroid cancer or a benign thyroid nodule (not recorded which). Some clones in this sample may be carry-over from other donors' samples. The CDR3 region has the DNA TGTGCCAGCAGTGAGCGGGGGGCACACACCGGGGAGCTGTTTTTT. Translated, it gives CASSERGAHTGELFF.